The 31 T cell receptor beta chains below all came from one sample that was sequenced in a study of blood T cells in healthy people across ages. Primers used in a second PCR of about 6 to 11 cycles were a sample-barcoded 5' primer and a J-beta primer mix. TCRdb re-called the 5' RACE reads through MiXCR, storing one row per CDR3 protein. There are over 500,000 distinct CDR3 sequences in the sample; around 52% occur only once, and about 13% lies in the top ten. Source material: blood. All receptors derive from a woman at least 80 years old in good health.

The chain joins TRBV7-2 to TRBJ2-3; TRBD2 matches at 8 bases. This CDR3 is built from 17 residues. V lost 2 bases and J lost 6; bases outside the gene matches: 13. The germline V gene has CDR1 SGHTA and CDR2 FQGNSA. CDR3: CASSLRDGGVAEDTQYF. As DNA, the CDR3 is TGTGCCAGCAGCTTAAGGGACGGGGGGGTAGCTGAGGATACGCAGTATTTT.

The chain links TRBV3-1 to TRBJ1-4; D remains unclear. V shed 4 bases and J shed 6 bases, with 18 bases lying between them. Germline-derived CDR1 and CDR2 are LGHDT and YNNKEL (reference sequence). This CDR3 spans 16 amino acids. CDR3 loop: CASSPGRSERDEKLFF. Here the CDR3 DNA reads TGTGCCAGCAGCCCTGGGAGGTCGGAAAGGGATGAAAAACTGTTTTTT.

The CDR3 loop reads CASSPDAAGIRYNEQFF. DNA of the CDR3: TGTGCCAGCAGCCCCGATGCGGCAGGGATTAGGTACAATGAGCAGTTCTTC. The chain combines TRBV5-6 with TRBJ2-1; D possibly corresponds to TRBD1 (5 bases). CDR1 is SGHDT and CDR2 is YYEEEE in the germline V gene. Trimming stripped 4 bases from V and 4 bases from J, with 21 bases between. The CDR3 totals 17 residues.

Many counts were recorded for this clonotype. V usage is TRBV4-1 and J usage is TRBJ2-1; TRBD2 aligns across 7 bases. Losses at the gene ends were 8 bases for V and 0 bases for J; bases not matched to a gene: 10. Germline values: CDR1 MGHRA, CDR2 YSYEKL. The CDR3 sequence is 16 residues long. This CDR3 is CASSRLAGDSYNEQFF. The CDR3 DNA reads as TGCGCCAGCTCCCGTTTAGCGGGCGACTCCTACAATGAGCAGTTCTTC.

As to this clonotype: This sequence may be a read error, since a much larger clone differs from it by one base. This chain uses TRBV9 with TRBJ2-7; 11 bases map to TRBD2. Trimming at V came to 3 bases and at J to 1 base, leaving 6 bases not matched to a gene. The CDR3 spans 16 residues. Germline V CDR1 and CDR2: SGDLS, YYNGEE. The CDR3 region is CASSAGLAASSYEQYF. Here the CDR3 DNA reads TGTGCCAGCAGCGCGGGACTAGCGGCTTCTTCCTACGAGCAGTACTTC.

The chain couples TRBV7-8 to TRBJ1-5, with 7 bases fitting TRBD1. Germline lookup yields CDR1 SGHVS and CDR2 FQNEAQ. The V and J ends lost 4 bases and 0 bases, in that order; junction bases with no gene match: 12. The CDR3 consists of 18 residues. The CDR3 DNA follows: TGTGCCAGCAGCTCCTTCGGGGCCGGGACAGTTAGCAATCAGCCCCAGCATTTT. It yields the protein CASSSFGAGTVSNQPQHF. The full variable domain, in which reference TRBV7-8 and TRBJ1-5 provide the parts outside the CDR3, is GAGVSQSPRYKVAKRGQDVALRCDPISGHVSLFWYQQALGQGPEFLTYFQNEAQLDKSGLPSDRFFAERPEGSVSTLKIQRTQQEDSAVYLCASSSFGAGTVSNQPQHFGDGTRLSIL.

The table lists this clonotype with many counts. The V and J genes are TRBV20-1 and TRBJ2-1, with 9 bases aligning to TRBD2. Germline V lookup: CDR1 DFQATT, CDR2 SNEGSKA (reference sequence). CDR3 length: 16 amino acids. Trimming at V came to 3 bases and at J to 1 base, leaving 7 bases not matched to a gene. As DNA, the CDR3 is TGCAGTGCTAGTTGGGGCGGGGGGGCGTCCTACAATGAGCAGTTCTTC. Translated: CSASWGGGASYNEQFF.

This clonotype was observed a handful of times. The chain links TRBV12-3 or TRBV12-4 to TRBJ2-3, with 10 nucleotides matching TRBD2. This CDR3 has 15 residues. V shed 7 bases, J shed 6 bases, and the junction held 10 bases outside the gene matches. The CDR3 DNA reads as TGTGCCAGCACCTTAAGCGGGAGGGCCAGGGATACGCAGTATTTT. Translated, it gives CASTLSGRARDTQYF.

The chain employs TRBV20-1 and TRBJ2-5; no clear D. Germline CDR1 DFQATT, CDR2 SNEGSKA (reference sequence). V was shortened by 1 base and J by 3 bases, with 12 bases between the two germline ends. The CDR3 length is 14 residues. CDR3 DNA sequence: TGCAGTGCTAGAGTGCCGGAGCGAAAAGAGACCCAGTACTTC. Amino acids: CSARVPERKETQYF.

In this sample, this clonotype turned up many times. This chain joins TRBV20-1 and TRBJ2-3; D call uncertain. This CDR3 is 14 amino acids long. Germline CDR1 DFQATT, CDR2 SNEGSKA (reference sequence). Deletions cut 3 bases from V and 1 base from J, with 11 bases between. DNA for the CDR3: TGCAGTGCTAGGAGTTTTATTGGCACAGATACGCAGTATTTT. It yields the protein CSARSFIGTDTQYF.

The rearrangement links TRBV7-2 to TRBJ2-7; D is unclear. CDR1 SGHTA and CDR2 FQGNSA come from the germline V gene. The CDR3 has 14 amino acids. Trimming cost V 5 bases and J 2 bases, with 13 bases left between them. The CDR3 protein is CASSPKAGTYEQYF. The CDR3 coding sequence is TGTGCCAGCAGCCCCAAGGCAGGTACCTACGAGCAGTACTTC. The entire variable domain, with the rest obtained from reference TRBV7-2 and TRBJ2-7, is as follows: GAGVSQSPSNKVTEKGKDVELRCDPISGHTALYWYRQSLGQGLEFLIYFQGNSAPDKSGLPSDRFSAERTGGSVSTLTIQRTQQEDSAVYLCASSPKAGTYEQYFGPGTRLTVT.

V and J are TRBV29-1 and TRBJ1-1; no clear D gene. Per germline, CDR1 SQVTM and CDR2 ANQGSEA. Trimming stripped 5 bases from V and 1 base from J, with 8 bases between. The CDR3 contains 12 residues. Here the CDR3 DNA reads TGCAGCGTTTTTTCAGAGAACACTGAAGCTTTCTTT. Protein: CSVFSENTEAFF. The variable domain in full, with the rest retrieved from reference TRBV29-1 and TRBJ1-1, is SAVISQKPSRDICQRGTSLTIQCQVDSQVTMMFWYRQQPGQSLTLIATANQGSEATYESGFVIDKFPISRPNLTFSTLTVSNMSPEDSSIYLCSVFSENTEAFFGQGTRLTVV.

This clonotype was seen repeatedly, ten times or more. The chain couples TRBV12-3 or TRBV12-4 to TRBJ2-1, with D perhaps TRBD2 (6 bases). The CDR3 is 12 amino acids. V lost 7 bases, J lost 7 bases, and 11 bases lay in between. In nucleotides, the CDR3 is TGTGCCAGCACCACTAGCATAAATGAGCAGTTCTTC. Translated: CASTTSINEQFF.

This clonotype was found a few times. The rearrangement uses TRBV5-1 and TRBJ2-5, with D unresolved. The CDR3 has 14 amino acids. Germline lookup yields CDR1 SGHRS and CDR2 YFSETQ. The V end was cut by 1 base, the J end by 11 bases, with 18 bases between. Here the CDR3 DNA reads TGCGCCAGCAGCTTGTTTGGCTACGGGTCGGAGCAGTACTTC. Its protein is CASSLFGYGSEQYF. Filled out from reference TRBV5-1 and TRBJ2-5, the complete variable domain reads KAGVTQTPRYLIKTRGQQVTLSCSPISGHRSVSWYQQTPGQGLQFLFEYFSETQRNKGNFPGRFSGRQFSNSRSEMNVSTLELGDSALYLCASSLFGYGSEQYFGPGTRLLVL.

The chain joins TRBV29-1 to TRBJ2-1; D is unresolved. V was pared by 6 bases and J by 13 bases, with 25 bases between. The CDR3 consists of 14 residues. Per germline, CDR1 SQVTM and CDR2 ANQGSEA. The CDR3 DNA sequence: TGCAGCGTACAACCCGGACCAGGAAAAGGGTCCCAGTTCTTC. This translates into CSVQPGPGKGSQFF.

This clonotype was counted at least ten times. The V call is TRBV29-1, the J call TRBJ2-1, with TRBD2 matching 8 bases. With V trimmed by 3 bases and J by 8 bases, 6 bases remained unmatched. The CDR3 has 13 amino acids. Germline V gene sequence: CDR1 SQVTM, CDR2 ANQGSEA. CDR3 sequence reads: CSVEGGGMDEQFF. The CDR3 coding sequence is TGCAGCGTTGAGGGCGGGGGGATGGATGAGCAGTTCTTC.

The table lists this clonotype with a count of one. This chain joins TRBV19 and TRBJ1-2, with a tentative D call TRBD1 (5 bases). The CDR3 has 15 amino acids. Germline V lookup: CDR1 LNHDA, CDR2 SQIVND (reference sequence). Trimming removed 4 bases from V and 2 bases from J, with 14 bases in between. CDR3 loop: CASSTWGTANYGYTF. As DNA, the CDR3 is TGTGCCAGTAGTACATGGGGGACGGCGAACTATGGCTACACCTTC.

This clonotype showed up many times. V and J are TRBV20-1 and TRBJ2-3, with 9 nucleotides matching TRBD2. Germline-derived CDR1 and CDR2 are DFQATT and SNEGSKA (reference sequence). V was pared by 0 bases and J by 6 bases, with 7 bases of the junction left unmatched. This CDR3 spans 15 amino acids. The CDR3 DNA reads as TGCAGTGCTAGAGATTCTAACGCGGGGGGGGATACGCAGTATTTT. It translates to CSARDSNAGGDTQYF.

In regard to this clonotype: A much larger clone is a single base away; this may be a read error. The genes are TRBV6-5 and TRBJ1-1; D may be TRBD1 (5 bases). The CDR3 is 14 amino acids. Per the germline V gene, CDR1 is MNHEY and CDR2 is SVGAGI. The CDR3 DNA reads as TGTGCCTGCAGCCCCCCGGGGCAGGGCGCAGAAGCTTTCTTT. This encodes CACSPPGQGAEAFF.

This clonotype was recorded many times. The rearrangement uses TRBV28 and TRBJ2-7; 8 bases are a match to TRBD1. The germline V gene encodes CDR1 MDHEN and CDR2 SYDVKM. CDR3 length: 16 amino acids. The ends lost 4 bases at V and 3 bases at J; junction bases unmatched: 11. CDR3 nucleotides: TGTGCCAGCAGTTCGCAAAAGACAGGGGTAAGCTACGAGCAGTACTTC. Its translation is CASSSQKTGVSYEQYF.

Remarks on this clonotype: It may be a read error: a sequence one base away is much more abundant. The chain has TRBV29-1 and TRBJ2-7; 7 bases agree with TRBD1. Losses at the gene ends were 7 bases for V and 7 bases for J; bases not matched to a gene: 10. The CDR3 loop spans 12 amino acids. CDR1 is SQVTM and CDR2 is ANQGSEA in the germline V gene. The CDR3 region has the DNA TGCAGCGCACGGGACAGCAGCGATGAGCAGTACTTC. Translating it yields CSARDSSDEQYF.

This clonotype occurred many times. The chain combines TRBV27 with TRBJ1-1; 9 bases align to TRBD1. Germline trimming cut 7 bases from V and 1 base from J; bases unmatched to any gene: 7. The CDR3 loop spans 15 amino acids. CDR1 is MNHEY and CDR2 is SMNVEV in the germline V gene (reference sequence). CDR3 in amino acids: CASKLTGQGNTEAFF. CDR3 nucleotide sequence: TGTGCCAGCAAATTGACGGGACAGGGGAACACTGAAGCTTTCTTT.

On this clonotype itself: A single base separates this from a much larger clone, so it may be a read error. The V call is TRBV6-5, the J call TRBJ1-1; D remains unclear. Germline values: CDR1 MNHEY, CDR2 SVGAGI. The length of the CDR3 is 13 residues. V gave up 5 bases and J gave up 4 bases, with 11 bases separating them. CDR3 protein: CASSDDGTTEAFF. CDR3 sequence (DNA): TGTGCCAGCAGTGACGACGGCACCACTGAAGCTTTCTTT.

The rearrangement links TRBV12-3 or TRBV12-4 to TRBJ2-5; D possibly uses TRBD1 or TRBD2 (5 bases each). The J call may be wrong; the DNA end is better matched by TRBJ2-7. The CDR3 spans 13 residues. The DNA of the CDR3 is TGTGCCAGCAGTGGATCGAGGGGTCTCGAGCAGTACTTC. It encodes CASSGSRGLEQYF.

Concerning this clonotype: A much larger clone differs from this one at a single base, so this may be a read error. The gene calls are TRBV29-1 and TRBJ2-7, with 7 bases that match TRBD1. CDR3 length: 13 amino acids. Trimming removed 7 bases from V and 7 bases from J; junction bases left unmatched: 13. Germline loops: CDR1 SQVTM, CDR2 ANQGSEA. The DNA for the CDR3 is TGCAGCGCCGGACAGGTCGTAAACAATGAGCAGTACTTC. Translation: CSAGQVVNNEQYF.

A few counts support this clonotype. This chain uses TRBV5-1 with TRBJ2-3; D is unclear. The CDR3 is 16 residues long. Germline loops: CDR1 SGHRS, CDR2 YFSETQ. V was shortened by 0 bases and J by 0 bases, with 11 bases between the two germline ends. The CDR3 sequence: CASSLVRSQSTDTQYF. The CDR3 DNA reads TGCGCCAGCAGCTTGGTGCGCTCCCAAAGCACAGATACGCAGTATTTT.

The chain uses TRBV10-3 and TRBJ2-3, with 7 bases aligning to TRBD2. Trimming cost V 11 bases and J 3 bases; bases outside gene matches: 8. This CDR3 has 13 residues. Germline V gives CDR1 ENHRY, CDR2 SYGVKD. CDR3 DNA: TGTGCCGCATCACGGACTAGTACAGATACGCAGTATTTT. It is translated as CAASRTSTDTQYF.

Comments on this clonotype: A read error is possible here, since a much larger clone lies one base away. This chain connects TRBV7-2 to TRBJ2-1, with TRBD1 identical over 7 bases. Gene TRBJ2-7 matches the end of the DNA better, so the J call may be wrong. The CDR3 runs 15 residues. Germline V gene lookup returns CDR1 SGHTA and CDR2 FQGNSA. The CDR3 DNA reads TGTGCCAGCAGCTTAGAGGGACAGAACTACAATGAGCAGTACTTC. Translating gives CASSLEGQNYNEQYF.

The chain joins TRBV4-2 to TRBJ2-1, with TRBD2 identical over 10 bases. CDR3 length: 15 residues. V lost 1 base to trimming and J lost 7 bases; unmatched junction nucleotides: 4. CDR1 is LGHNA and CDR2 is YNFKEQ in the germline V gene. The chain's CDR3 is CASSQGGLARNEQFF. Written as DNA, the CDR3 is TGTGCCAGCAGCCAAGGGGGACTAGCGAGAAATGAGCAGTTCTTC.

The chain carries TRBV20-1 and TRBJ1-5; D is perhaps TRBD1 (5 bases). This CDR3 comprises 15 residues. Per the germline V gene, CDR1 is DFQATT and CDR2 is SNEGSKA (reference sequence). Trimming left V 2 bases short and J 3 bases short, with 14 bases between. The CDR3 here is CSARYGAGNNQPQHF. As DNA, the CDR3 is TGCAGTGCTAGATACGGGGCTGGCAACAATCAGCCCCAGCATTTT.

At least ten counts were recorded for this clonotype. The gene calls are TRBV6-5 and TRBJ1-1, with D tentatively TRBD1 (6 bases). CDR1 is MNHEY, CDR2 SVGAGI, per germline. The CDR3 consists of 15 residues. V lost 2 bases to trimming and J lost 1 base, with 11 bases between them. CDR3 loop: CASSYLDSSNTEAFF. The CDR3, as DNA: TGTGCCAGCAGTTACCTGGACAGCTCGAACACTGAAGCTTTCTTT.